This T cell receptor beta chain derives from a study of CD8 T cells in ankylosing spondylitis. General study results and limits: The authors reported significant enrichment of disease-linked clones in matched ankylosing spondylitis synovial fluid. A TCR beta motif of fewer than ten highly homologous variants appeared characteristic of ankylosing spondylitis blood. Reactive arthritis synovial fluid and blood previously showed some of these motif variants. Relatively rare in peripheral blood, disease-linked clones were also CD8+.

At least ten counts were recorded for this clonotype. The antigen is not known. Germline is not matched at one junction end, which may reflect a read error. Germline assignment: CDR1 DFQATT and CDR2 SNEGSKA (reference sequence). The CDR3 is 14 residues long. TCRdb re-analysed the 5' RACE reads in MiXCR, keeping a single row per CDR3 protein. The profile shows 500,000 or so distinct CDR3 sequences, approximately 5% of them singletons. This sequence joins TRBV20-1 and TRBJ2-7, with 7 bases lining up with TRBD2. This TCR was sampled from a male donor with ankylosing spondylitis. Sequencing was carried out using blood, either unsorted or a sorted T cell fraction (not recorded which). The CDR3 nucleotides read TGCAGTGCTGGAAGGGCGGGAGCCTCCCACGAGCAGTACTTC. The encoded protein is CSAGRAGASHEQYF.